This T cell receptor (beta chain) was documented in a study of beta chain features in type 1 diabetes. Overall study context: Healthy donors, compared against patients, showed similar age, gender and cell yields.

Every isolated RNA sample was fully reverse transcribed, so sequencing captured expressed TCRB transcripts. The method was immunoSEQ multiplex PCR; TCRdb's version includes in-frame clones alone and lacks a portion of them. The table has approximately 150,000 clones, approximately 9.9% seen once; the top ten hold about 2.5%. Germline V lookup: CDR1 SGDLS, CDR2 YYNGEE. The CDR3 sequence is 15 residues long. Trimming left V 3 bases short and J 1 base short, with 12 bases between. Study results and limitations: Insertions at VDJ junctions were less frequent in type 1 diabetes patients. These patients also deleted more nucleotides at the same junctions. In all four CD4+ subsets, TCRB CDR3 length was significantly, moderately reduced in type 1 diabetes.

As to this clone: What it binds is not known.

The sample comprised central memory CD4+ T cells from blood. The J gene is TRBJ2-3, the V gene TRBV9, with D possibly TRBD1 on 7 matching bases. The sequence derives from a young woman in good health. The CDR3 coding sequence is TGTGCCAGCAGCGCCAGGGGGGCTGGCACAGATACGCAGTATTTT. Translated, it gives CASSARGAGTDTQYF.